One and the same sample provided the 16 T cell receptor beta chains below, sequenced in a study of T-cell reconstitution after alpha-beta-depleted transplantation in children. During its preparation, the TCRbeta library received unique molecular identifiers. In TCRdb, the PCR reads were re-called with MiXCR into one record per CDR3 protein. This table has roughly 590,000 distinct CDR3 sequences, 15% to 20% appearing once. Specimen: PBMCs from the stem cell graft donor, collected from the stem cell graft. The receptors stem from a human donor who donated a stem cell graft to a child with acute myeloid leukemia.

Ten or more counts support this clonotype. The V call is TRBV20-1, the J call TRBJ2-3; D remains unclear. The CDR3 runs 15 residues. The germline gives CDR1 DFQATT, CDR2 SNEGSKA (reference sequence). Deletions cut 2 bases from V and 0 bases from J, with 12 bases between. CDR3 sequence: CSARNLWASTDTQYF. The CDR3 DNA reads TGCAGTGCTAGAAATTTGTGGGCTAGCACAGATACGCAGTATTTT.

This clonotype turned up a few times. The chain has TRBV6-1 and TRBJ2-6; 9 bases fit TRBD1. The CDR3 runs to 16 residues. CDR1 is MNHNS, CDR2 SASEGT, per germline. The junction had 6 bases not matched to a gene; V was cut back by 5 bases and J by 4 bases. The CDR3 nucleotides read TGTGCCAGCAGTCAACAGGGGGCGAGAGGGGCCAACGTCCTGACTTTC. As protein: CASSQQGARGANVLTF.

This clonotype was recorded many times. The chain's CDR3 is CSVAGQLDTGELFF. CDR3 bases: TGCAGCGTTGCTGGACAGCTGGACACCGGGGAGCTGTTTTTT. The chain employs TRBV29-1 and TRBJ2-2; D possibly corresponds to TRBD1 (6 bases). The germline V gene has CDR1 SQVTM and CDR2 ANQGSEA. V was clipped by 4 bases and J by 3 bases, with 12 bases between them. The CDR3 has 14 residues.

Ten or more counts support this clonotype. The chain recombines TRBV20-1 with TRBJ1-2, with D hard to call. Trimming left V 7 bases short and J 0 bases short, with 6 bases between. Germline V gene lookup returns CDR1 DFQATT and CDR2 SNEGSKA (reference sequence). This CDR3 has 11 residues. This CDR3 is CSGRPNYGYTF. DNA of the CDR3: TGCAGTGGCAGGCCTAACTATGGCTACACCTTC.

A few counts support this clonotype. The V and J genes are TRBV25-1 and TRBJ2-1, with D tentatively TRBD1 (7 bases). V was trimmed by 5 bases and J by 5 bases, leaving 13 bases between them. CDR1 and CDR2 (germline): MGHDK, SYGVNS. The length of the CDR3 is 14 residues. Here the CDR3 DNA reads TGTGCCAGCAGTCCCCAGGGGGGTCACAATGAGCAGTTCTTC. Amino acids: CASSPQGGHNEQFF.

This clonotype was seen more than once but under ten times. V usage is TRBV7-2 and J usage is TRBJ1-6; D is uncertain. This CDR3 has 15 residues. Germline CDR1 and CDR2: SGHTA and FQGNSA. V was trimmed by 6 bases and J by 0 bases, leaving 9 bases between them. The CDR3 loop is CASRPRSSYNSPLHF. The CDR3 DNA is TGTGCCAGCAGACCGAGGAGCTCCTATAATTCACCCCTCCACTTT.

This clonotype has ten or more counts. CDR3 nucleotides: TGTGCCAGCAGCTTACGTCGGGGGGTAAATGAGCAGTTCTTC. Its translation: CASSLRRGVNEQFF. The chain employs TRBV7-2 and TRBJ2-1; 7 bases fit TRBD2. There are 14 residues in the CDR3. V lost 2 bases and J lost 7; bases outside the gene matches: 5. Germline lookup yields CDR1 SGHTA and CDR2 FQGNSA.

This clonotype has a count of ten or more. The CDR3: CSATGTETYEQYF. CDR3 sequence (DNA): TGCAGTGCAACCGGGACCGAGACCTACGAGCAGTACTTC. This chain links TRBV20-1 with TRBJ2-7, with D perhaps TRBD1 or TRBD2 (5 bases each). Per germline, CDR1 DFQATT and CDR2 SNEGSKA (reference sequence). Trimming took off 6 bases at V and 2 bases at J, with 14 bases between the two ends. The CDR3 totals 13 residues.

This clonotype came up many times. As DNA, the CDR3 is TGCAGTGCAAGGGTAGGACCGACCTCTGGGGCCAACGTCCTGACTTTC. Translation gives CSARVGPTSGANVLTF. V gene TRBV20-1 combines with J gene TRBJ2-6, with D unresolved. V was cut by 6 bases and J by 0 bases, with 15 bases left in between. Germline CDR1 is DFQATT and CDR2 is SNEGSKA (reference sequence). The CDR3 covers 16 residues.

This clonotype was recorded at least ten times. J is TRBJ2-7 and V is TRBV20-1; 7 bases are shared with TRBD1. The CDR3 contains 18 residues. Germline-derived CDR1 and CDR2 are DFQATT and SNEGSKA (reference sequence). V dropped 0 bases and J dropped 2; count of bases not matched to a gene: 16. The CDR3 region is CSARDRDRESTLAYEQYF. The CDR3 coding sequence is TGCAGTGCTAGAGATCGTGACAGGGAGTCCACCCTGGCCTACGAGCAGTACTTC.

This clonotype was counted between two and nine times. The rearrangement uses TRBV5-6 and TRBJ2-7, with D possibly matching TRBD2 (6 bases). CDR3 length equals 15 residues. With 3 bases removed from V and 2 bases from J, the gap between germline ends came to 15 bases. CDR1 SGHDT and CDR2 YYEEEE come from the germline V gene. The CDR3, as DNA: TGTGCCAGCAGCTGGTCAGGGACTCTAGCCTACGAGCAGTACTTC. Residues: CASSWSGTLAYEQYF. Using reference TRBV5-6 and TRBJ2-7 for the parts outside the CDR3, the full variable domain is DAGVTQSPTHLIKTRGQQVTLRCSPKSGHDTVSWYQQALGQGPQFIFQYYEEEERQRGNFPDRFSGHQFPNYSSELNVNALLLGDSALYLCASSWSGTLAYEQYFGPGTRLTVT.

This clonotype was counted at least ten times. V usage is TRBV20-1 and J usage is TRBJ1-1; D perhaps matches TRBD1 (5 bases). V lost 3 bases, J lost 5 bases, and 16 bases lay in between. CDR1 is DFQATT, CDR2 SNEGSKA, per germline (reference sequence). The CDR3 spans 14 residues. The CDR3 reads CSASPDGTGTEAFF. The DNA for the CDR3 is TGCAGTGCTAGTCCGGACGGGACTGGAACTGAAGCTTTCTTT.

This clonotype was picked up a small number of times. V is TRBV7-9 and J is TRBJ2-7; tentatively, D is TRBD1 or TRBD2 (5 bases each). This CDR3 region has 13 residues. V lost 3 bases to trimming and J lost 6 bases, with 12 bases between them. Germline assignment: CDR1 SEHNR and CDR2 FQNEAQ (reference sequence). CDR3 in DNA: TGTGCCAGCAGCTTTCAAAGGGACGGCGAGCAGTACGTC. The encoded protein is CASSFQRDGEQYV.

This clonotype was seen at least ten times. V gene TRBV20-1 combines with J gene TRBJ1-2; 7 bases align to TRBD1. This CDR3 contains 14 residues. Trimming cost V 3 bases and J 3 bases; bases outside gene matches: 7. CDR1 and CDR2 (germline): DFQATT, SNEGSKA (reference sequence). The CDR3 DNA sequence: TGCAGTGCTAGTGAGGGGGCGGTGGACTATGGCTACACCTTC. It codes for CSASEGAVDYGYTF.

This rearrangement joins TRBV5-1 to TRBJ1-1; unclear D gene. The CDR3 spans 14 residues. V was cut by 0 bases and J by 2 bases, with 8 bases left in between. Germline CDR1 reads SGHRS; CDR2 reads YFSETQ. CDR3 in DNA: TGCGCCAGCAGCTTGGCGGCAGATAACACTGAAGCTTTCTTT. Amino acid sequence: CASSLAADNTEAFF.

The genes are TRBV28 and TRBJ2-7; D possibly matches TRBD1 or TRBD2 (5 bases each). V lost 6 bases to trimming and J lost 2 bases, with 14 bases between them. Germline V gene data show CDR1 as MDHEN and CDR2 as SYDVKM. This CDR3 is 14 amino acids long. CDR3 protein: CASRSGTRAYEQYV. The DNA for the CDR3 is TGTGCCAGCAGAAGTGGGACCCGAGCCTACGAGCAGTACGTC.